This T cell receptor (beta chain) is drawn from a study of response to subunit inactivated influenza vaccine. Findings of the study overall: Authors proposed each seasonal influenza vaccination draws in few new T cells.

This clonotype occurred many times. No antigen is known for it. Germline V gives CDR1 SGHTA, CDR2 FQGNSA. The CDR3 loop spans 15 amino acids. Trimming shortened V by 4 bases and J by 2 bases, and 13 bases separated the two germline ends. TCRdb ran MiXCR on the RT-PCR reads and lists one entry per CDR3 protein. The table lists some 180,000 distinct CDR3 sequences, about 9% of them singletons. The sample in question was non-naive T cells sorted from PBMCs, obtained on the day of vaccination. This clonotype was obtained from a man aged 45-65 years who received an inactivated influenza vaccine. The chain recombines TRBV7-2 with TRBJ2-3; maybe TRBD1 (6 bases). CDR3 in amino acids: CASSSGQFHTDTQYF. The CDR3 nucleotides read TGTGCCAGCAGCTCCGGACAGTTTCACACAGATACGCAGTATTTT.